At least ten counts were recorded for the clone carrying this TCR beta chain. The sample comes from a study of kidney transplant recipient with SARS-CoV-2 infection. Germline lookup yields CDR1 MNHNS and CDR2 SASEGT. Between the trimmed V and J ends, which lost 2 bases and 3 bases, there was a span of 14 bases. The CDR3 consists of 17 residues. In TCRdb, the reads were re-called with MiXCR into one record per CDR3 protein. The sample carries 200,000 to 250,000 distinct CDR3 sequences, under 35% recorded once. This chain links TRBV6-1 with TRBJ1-6; D is undetermined. The sample in question was a blood sample, obtained at baseline and on roughly day 120 from a kidney transplant recipient. The receptor's source is a male patient aged 30 to 40 who had COVID-19 and was a kidney transplant recipient. The graft donor may be the source of some T cells. CDR3 sequence (DNA): TGTGCCAGCAGTGAACGTGACGGAAAGATCTATAATTCACCCCTCCACTTT. Translation gives CASSERDGKIYNSPLHF.